A single sample gave rise to the 9 T cell receptor beta chains below, sequenced in a study of OX40 agonist ivuxolimab in advanced cancers. Library prep was done by the immunoSEQ multiplex PCR assay. TCRdb holds this immuneACCESS table with in-frame rearrangements only. Some clones are missing; in checked studies, unresolved V genes explain under half, and the rest has no known cause. In this sample the table shows tens of thousands of clones, just over 85% of which occur a single time. The ten largest clones add up to roughly 3.3% of the sample. Sequencing was performed on CD4+ or CD8+ T cells sorted from blood, taken in a trial of the OX40 agonist ivuxolimab. These receptor sequences come from an adult with an advanced solid tumor such as melanoma, head and neck, liver or kidney cancer.

The V and J genes are TRBV9 and TRBJ1-1; 9 bases agree with TRBD1. This CDR3 region has 14 residues. J was trimmed by 2 bases and V by 3 bases; bases with no gene match: 2. CDR1 is SGDLS, CDR2 YYNGEE, per germline. In nucleotides, the CDR3 is TGTGCCAGCAGCGCGGACAGGGGCAACACTGAAGCTTTCTTT. Translation gives CASSADRGNTEAFF.

This clone has a single count. V and J are TRBV6-1 and TRBJ1-3; 7 bases fit TRBD1. The CDR3 is made up of 14 amino acids. Germline CDR1 is MNHNS and CDR2 is SASEGT. The V gene end was trimmed by 9 bases and the J gene end by 0 bases; junction bases not matched to a gene: 5. The CDR3 DNA follows: TGTGCCAGTACCCCAGGGGGCTCTGGAAACACCATATATTTT. Residues: CASTPGGSGNTIYF.

The chain is built from TRBV7-2 and TRBJ2-1; TRBD2 is a possible D gene (6 bases). The ends were cut back, 5 bases at V and 8 bases at J, with 10 bases in the middle. Per the germline V gene, CDR1 is SGHTA and CDR2 is FQGNSA. The CDR3 runs 12 residues. CDR3 sequence (DNA): TGTGCCAGCAGCACCGGACTATATGAGCAGTTCTTC. This gives the protein CASSTGLYEQFF.

The chain combines TRBV27 with TRBJ1-1; D is unclear. V was pared by 5 bases and J by 1 base, with 14 bases between. Germline values: CDR1 MNHEY, CDR2 SMNVEV (reference sequence). This CDR3 comprises 15 residues. DNA of the CDR3: TGTGCCAGCAGTCCCCTCAAATCGGGGAACACTGAAGCTTTCTTT. Translation: CASSPLKSGNTEAFF.

This clone was recorded only once. This chain links TRBV5-1 with TRBJ1-2; 7 positions match TRBD1. The CDR3 contains 16 residues. Germline values: CDR1 SGHRS, CDR2 YFSETQ. The J segment lost 4 bases and the V segment lost 5 bases, leaving 14 bases of the junction unmatched. The CDR3 loop is CASSDRGQASPYGYTF. The CDR3 nucleotides read TGCGCCAGCAGTGATCGTGGACAGGCATCCCCCTATGGCTACACCTTC.

The chain links TRBV5-5 to TRBJ2-1, with TRBD1 identical over 9 bases. Germline V gene lookup returns CDR1 SGHKS and CDR2 YYEKEE (reference sequence). The ends lost 0 bases at V and 8 bases at J; junction bases unmatched: 9. The CDR3 sequence is 16 residues long. The CDR3 bases are TGTGCCAGCAGCTTGGACGCCGGGACAGGGCGCCATGAGCAGTTCTTC. The encoded protein is CASSLDAGTGRHEQFF.

This clone was recorded a few times. The chain has TRBV7-2 and TRBJ1-1; D is unresolved. Per the germline V gene, CDR1 is SGHTA and CDR2 is FQGNSA. Trimming stripped 0 bases from V and 0 bases from J, with 2 bases between. This CDR3 has 13 residues. CDR3 protein: CASSLALNTEAFF. The CDR3 bases are TGTGCCAGCAGCTTAGCTCTGAACACTGAAGCTTTCTTT.

The chain joins TRBV7-3 to TRBJ2-1; 10 nucleotides align to TRBD2. The CDR3 contains 17 residues. Germline V lookup: CDR1 SGHTA, CDR2 FQGTGA. V dropped 1 base and J dropped 8; count of bases not matched to a gene: 11. The CDR3 sequence: CASSLMASASGGHEQFF. CDR3 in DNA: TGTGCCAGCAGCTTAATGGCGTCGGCTAGCGGGGGCCATGAGCAGTTCTTC.

The rearrangement links TRBV4-1 to TRBJ1-2, with D unclear. Germline-derived CDR1 and CDR2 are MGHRA and YSYEKL. V lost 0 bases and J 4 bases, leaving 12 bases between the germline ends. This CDR3 has 15 residues. The CDR3 protein is CASSQDSRVGYGYTF. Written as DNA, the CDR3 is TGCGCCAGCAGCCAAGACTCGAGGGTTGGCTATGGCTACACCTTC.